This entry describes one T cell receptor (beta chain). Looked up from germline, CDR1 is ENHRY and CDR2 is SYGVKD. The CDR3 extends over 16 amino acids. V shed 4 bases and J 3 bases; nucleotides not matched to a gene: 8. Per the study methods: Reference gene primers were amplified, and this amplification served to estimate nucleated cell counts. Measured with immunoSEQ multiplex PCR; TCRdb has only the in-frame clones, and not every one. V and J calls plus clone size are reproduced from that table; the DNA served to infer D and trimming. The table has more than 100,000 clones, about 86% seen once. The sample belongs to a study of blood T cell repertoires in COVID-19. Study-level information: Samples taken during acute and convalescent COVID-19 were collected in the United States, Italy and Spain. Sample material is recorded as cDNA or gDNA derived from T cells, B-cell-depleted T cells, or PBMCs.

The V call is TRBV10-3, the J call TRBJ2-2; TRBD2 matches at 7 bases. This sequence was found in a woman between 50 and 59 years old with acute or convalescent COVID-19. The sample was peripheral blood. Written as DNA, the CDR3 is TGTGCCATCAGTGGTGGGGAGGGGAGGCACACCGGGGAGCTGTTTTTT. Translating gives CAISGGEGRHTGELFF.